Below, 14 T cell receptor beta chains from the same sample are listed, as sequenced in a study of shared clonotypes between healthy human individuals. The table came from immunoSEQ multiplex PCR; TCRdb's copy has only in-frame clones and leaves some out. The table records more than 2 million clones, around 95% of them present only once. The material sequenced was naive CD4+ T cells sorted from blood. Sample subset: CD45RA+ positively selected. These receptor sequences come from a man aged 18 to 29 in good health.

This rearrangement joins TRBV28 to TRBJ1-5; D unresolved. This CDR3 has 17 residues. CDR1 MDHEN and CDR2 SYDVKM come from the germline V gene. Trimming took off 3 bases at V and 0 bases at J, with 15 bases between the two ends. The CDR3: CASSLGQRGYSNQPQHF. DNA of the CDR3: TGTGCCAGCAGTTTGGGCCAACGAGGGTATAGCAATCAGCCCCAGCATTTT.

The chain has TRBV7-2 and TRBJ1-6; possibly TRBD1 for D (5 bases). The CDR3 loop spans 14 amino acids. The ends were cut back, 4 bases at V and 10 bases at J, with 14 bases in the middle. CDR1 is SGHTA, CDR2 FQGNSA, per germline. Here the CDR3 DNA reads TGTGCCAGCAGCTGGACGGACAACGGCTCACCCCTCCACTTT. It encodes CASSWTDNGSPLHF.

This chain's CDR3 is CAISESVRAGPLFF. As DNA, the CDR3 is TGTGCCATCAGTGAGTCTGTGAGAGCAGGACCCCTGTTTTTT. The genes are TRBV10-3 and TRBJ2-2; D is unresolved. The V end was cut by 0 bases, the J end by 14 bases, with 16 bases between. The CDR3 extends over 14 amino acids. Germline V gene data show CDR1 as ENHRY and CDR2 as SYGVKD.

V is TRBV5-1 and J is TRBJ2-7, with 16 bases aligning to TRBD2. This CDR3 contains 17 residues. J lost 6 bases, V lost 3 bases, and 9 bases had no gene match. Germline values: CDR1 SGHRS, CDR2 YFSETQ. Here the CDR3 DNA reads TGCGCCAGCAGCTCCCCGGGACTAGCGGGAGGGCTTTCCGAGCAGTACTTC. Protein: CASSSPGLAGGLSEQYF.

The table lists this clone with a count of one. This chain links TRBV30 with TRBJ2-1, with D perhaps matching TRBD1 or TRBD2 (5 bases each). Trimming left V 4 bases short and J 0 bases short, with 13 bases between. The CDR3 has 15 amino acids. Germline assignment: CDR1 GTSNPN and CDR2 SVGIG (reference sequence). CDR3 sequence reads: CAWKVPGSSYNEQFF. CDR3 DNA sequence: TGTGCCTGGAAGGTCCCAGGGAGCTCCTACAATGAGCAGTTCTTC.

Written as DNA, the CDR3 is TGTGCCAGCAGTTACTCGTCCAGGGGGTCTGGAAACACCATATATTTT. It codes for CASSYSSRGSGNTIYF. The V and J genes are TRBV6-6 and TRBJ1-3; 7 bases agree with TRBD1. Trimming took 0 bases from V and 1 from J; bases not matched to a gene: 3. CDR1 MNHNY and CDR2 SVGAGI come from the germline V gene (reference sequence). The CDR3 consists of 16 residues.

The rearrangement uses TRBV6-1 and TRBJ1-4; weak D call: TRBD1 (6 bases). The ends were cut back, 3 bases at V and 7 bases at J, with 15 bases in the middle. The CDR3 contains 15 residues. CDR1 is MNHNS and CDR2 is SASEGT in the germline V gene. CDR3 sequence (DNA): TGTGCCAGCAGTGATCCGGGGGGCTTGGGTGAAAAACTGTTTTTT. This gives the protein CASSDPGGLGEKLFF.

This chain uses TRBV11-2 with TRBJ1-3; the D gene is possibly TRBD1 (5 bases). Germline assignment: CDR1 SGHAT and CDR2 FQNNGV. The CDR3 runs to 19 residues. V was cut by 2 bases and J by 0 bases, with 20 bases left in between. CDR3 bases: TGTGCCAGCAGCTTAATTTCTGAGGGAGCGGGGCTCTCTGGAAACACCATATATTTT. Translation gives CASSLISEGAGLSGNTIYF.

The chain has TRBV5-1 and TRBJ2-7; D possibly corresponds to TRBD2 (5 bases). Germline CDR1 is SGHRS and CDR2 is YFSETQ. The length of the CDR3 is 15 residues. Deletions cut 4 bases from V and 3 bases from J, with 17 bases between. This chain's CDR3 is CASSGWTGNDYEQYF. DNA for the CDR3: TGCGCCAGCAGCGGTTGGACGGGGAATGACTACGAGCAGTACTTC.

The V gene is TRBV7-6, the J gene TRBJ1-3, with 8 bases that match TRBD1. V shed 5 bases and J 5 bases; nucleotides not matched to a gene: 17. The CDR3 has 18 amino acids. CDR1 is SGHVS and CDR2 is FNYEAQ in the germline V gene. The chain's CDR3 is CASSQTSSDRVVRNTIYF. The DNA for the CDR3 is TGTGCCAGCAGCCAGACGTCCTCGGACAGGGTCGTAAGAAACACCATATATTTT.

CDR3 amino acids: CASSQQGLADEEQYF. The DNA of the CDR3 is TGTGCCAGCAGCCAGCAGGGACTAGCGGATGAAGAGCAGTACTTC. V gene TRBV7-9 combines with J gene TRBJ2-7, with 11 bases lining up with TRBD2. The CDR3 spans 15 residues. CDR1 is SEHNR and CDR2 is FQNEAQ in the germline V gene (reference sequence). V lost 5 bases, J lost 7 bases, and 10 bases stayed unmatched.

The chain joins TRBV7-9 to TRBJ1-2; D remains ambiguous. The length of the CDR3 is 12 residues. Trimming removed 4 bases at V and 8 bases at J, with 11 bases between. Germline assignment: CDR1 SEHNR and CDR2 FQNEAQ (reference sequence). For the CDR3, the DNA is TGTGCCAGCAGCTACGAGGCTCGAGGCTACACCTTC. Its translation is CASSYEARGYTF. Based on the CDR3 plus reference TRBV7-9 and TRBJ1-2, the full variable domain is DTGVSQNPRHKITKRGQNVTFRCDPISEHNRLYWYRQTLGQGPEFLTYFQNEAQLEKSRLLSDRFSAERPKGSFSTLEIQRTEQGDSAMYLCASSYEARGYTFGSGTRLTVV.

V is TRBV28 and J is TRBJ1-2; no reliable D call. Germline V gene sequence: CDR1 MDHEN, CDR2 SYDVKM. The CDR3 has 15 amino acids. With 4 bases removed from V and 0 bases from J, the gap between germline ends came to 12 bases. CDR3 residues: CASSSPRISNYGYTF. CDR3 DNA: TGTGCCAGCAGTTCCCCCCGCATTTCTAACTATGGCTACACCTTC.

The chain links TRBV10-3 to TRBJ2-5, with D maybe TRBD2 (6 bases). Germline CDR1 ENHRY, CDR2 SYGVKD. The germline V and J ends were trimmed by 6 bases and 4 bases, with 12 bases remaining between them. The length of the CDR3 is 13 residues. Here the CDR3 reads CAIRGRETETQYF. The CDR3 DNA is TGTGCCATCAGGGGGCGGGAAACAGAGACCCAGTACTTC.